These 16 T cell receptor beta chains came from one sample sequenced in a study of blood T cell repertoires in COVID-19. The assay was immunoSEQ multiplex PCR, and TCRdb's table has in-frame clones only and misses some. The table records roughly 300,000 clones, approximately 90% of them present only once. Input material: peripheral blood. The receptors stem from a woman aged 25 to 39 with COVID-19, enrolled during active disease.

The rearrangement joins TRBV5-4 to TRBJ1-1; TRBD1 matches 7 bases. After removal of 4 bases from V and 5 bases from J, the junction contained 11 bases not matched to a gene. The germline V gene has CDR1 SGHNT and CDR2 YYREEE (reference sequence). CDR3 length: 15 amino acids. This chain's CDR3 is CASSKVQGIGTEAFF. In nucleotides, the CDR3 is TGTGCCAGCAGCAAAGTACAGGGGATCGGAACTGAAGCTTTCTTT.

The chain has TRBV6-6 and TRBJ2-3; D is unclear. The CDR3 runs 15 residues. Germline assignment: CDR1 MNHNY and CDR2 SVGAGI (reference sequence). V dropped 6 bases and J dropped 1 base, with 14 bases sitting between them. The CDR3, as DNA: TGTGCCAGCAGCCCGCCAGGCTCTGGCACAGATACGCAGTATTTT. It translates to CASSPPGSGTDTQYF.

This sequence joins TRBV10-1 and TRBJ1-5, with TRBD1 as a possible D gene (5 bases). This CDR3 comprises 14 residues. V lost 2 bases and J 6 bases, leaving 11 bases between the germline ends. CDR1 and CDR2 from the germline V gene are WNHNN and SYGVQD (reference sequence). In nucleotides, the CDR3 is TGCGCCAGCAGTGAGGGCAGGGAAGGTCAGCCCCAGCATTTT. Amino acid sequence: CASSEGREGQPQHF.

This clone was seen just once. CDR3 coding DNA: TGCGCCAGCAGCTTGCCGAGGGGCGGGGGCAGGGAGAACACTGAAGCTTTCTTT. Encoded protein: CASSLPRGGGRENTEAFF. The V call is TRBV5-1, the J call TRBJ1-1; possibly TRBD1 for D (6 bases). Germline V CDR1 and CDR2: SGHRS, YFSETQ. The CDR3 runs to 18 residues. V was pared by 1 base and J by 1 base, with 20 bases between.

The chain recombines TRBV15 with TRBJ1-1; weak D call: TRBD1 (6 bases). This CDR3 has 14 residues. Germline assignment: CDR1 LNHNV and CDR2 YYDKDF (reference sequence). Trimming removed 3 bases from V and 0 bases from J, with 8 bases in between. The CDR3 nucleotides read TGTGCCACCAGCAGGGACAGTATGAACACTGAAGCTTTCTTT. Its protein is CATSRDSMNTEAFF.

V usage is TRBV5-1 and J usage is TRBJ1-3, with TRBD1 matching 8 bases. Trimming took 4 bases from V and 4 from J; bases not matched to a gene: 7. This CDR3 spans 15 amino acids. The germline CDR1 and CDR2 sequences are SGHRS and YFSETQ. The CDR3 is CASSRQGLEGNTIYF. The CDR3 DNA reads TGCGCCAGCAGCCGACAGGGGCTGGAAGGAAACACCATATATTTT.

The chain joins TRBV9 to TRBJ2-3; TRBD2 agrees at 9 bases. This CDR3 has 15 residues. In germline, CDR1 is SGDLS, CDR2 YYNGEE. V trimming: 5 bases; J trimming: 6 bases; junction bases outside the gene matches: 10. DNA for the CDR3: TGTGCCAGCAGGGTTGGGACTAGCAGGACGGATACGCAGTATTTT. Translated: CASRVGTSRTDTQYF.

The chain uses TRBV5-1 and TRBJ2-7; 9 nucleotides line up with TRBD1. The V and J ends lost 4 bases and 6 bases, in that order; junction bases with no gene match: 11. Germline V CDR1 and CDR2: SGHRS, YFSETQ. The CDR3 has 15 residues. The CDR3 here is CASSSSPGQGSEQYF. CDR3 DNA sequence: TGCGCCAGCAGCAGTTCCCCGGGACAGGGAAGCGAGCAGTACTTC. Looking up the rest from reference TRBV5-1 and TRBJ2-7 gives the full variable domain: KAGVTQTPRYLIKTRGQQVTLSCSPISGHRSVSWYQQTPGQGLQFLFEYFSETQRNKGNFPGRFSGRQFSNSRSEMNVSTLELGDSALYLCASSSSPGQGSEQYFGPGTRLTVT.

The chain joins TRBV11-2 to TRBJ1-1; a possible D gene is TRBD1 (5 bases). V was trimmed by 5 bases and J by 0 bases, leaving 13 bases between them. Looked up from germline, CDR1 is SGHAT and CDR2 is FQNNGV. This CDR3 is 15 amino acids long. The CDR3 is CASSTPQEMNTEAFF. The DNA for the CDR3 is TGTGCCAGCAGCACCCCACAGGAGATGAACACTGAAGCTTTCTTT.

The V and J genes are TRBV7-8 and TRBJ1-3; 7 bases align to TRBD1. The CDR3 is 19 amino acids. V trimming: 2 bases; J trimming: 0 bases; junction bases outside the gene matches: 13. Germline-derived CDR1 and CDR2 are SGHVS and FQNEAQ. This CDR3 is CASSLLYAGQNFSGNTIYF. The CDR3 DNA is TGTGCCAGCAGCTTATTATATGCGGGACAGAACTTCTCTGGAAACACCATATATTTT.

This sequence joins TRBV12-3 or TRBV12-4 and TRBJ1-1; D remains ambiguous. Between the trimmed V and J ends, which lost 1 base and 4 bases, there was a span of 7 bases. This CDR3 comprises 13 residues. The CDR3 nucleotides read TGTGCCAGCAGTTTAGGGGAGAGCACTGAAGCTTTCTTT. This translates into CASSLGESTEAFF.

The DNA for the CDR3 is TGTGCCAGCAGGCCTACCAGGGACTCTGGAAACACCATATATTTT. Translating it yields CASRPTRDSGNTIYF. The gene calls are TRBV6-5 and TRBJ1-3; D may be TRBD1 (5 bases). The V and J ends lost 6 bases and 0 bases respectively, with 12 bases between them. The CDR3 is made up of 15 amino acids. Germline V gene data show CDR1 as MNHEY and CDR2 as SVGAGI.

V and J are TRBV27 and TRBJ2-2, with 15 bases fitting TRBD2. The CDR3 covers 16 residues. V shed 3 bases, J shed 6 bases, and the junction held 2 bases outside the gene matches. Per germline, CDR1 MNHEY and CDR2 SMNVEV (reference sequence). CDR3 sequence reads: CASSFGLAGGPGELFF. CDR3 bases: TGTGCCAGCAGTTTCGGACTAGCGGGAGGGCCCGGGGAGCTGTTTTTT.

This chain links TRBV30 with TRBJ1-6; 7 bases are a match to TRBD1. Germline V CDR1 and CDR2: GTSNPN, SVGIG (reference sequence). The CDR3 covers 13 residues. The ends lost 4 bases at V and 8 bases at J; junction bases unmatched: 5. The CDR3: CAWKGTEHSPLHF. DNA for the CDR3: TGTGCCTGGAAAGGGACAGAACATTCACCCCTCCACTTT.

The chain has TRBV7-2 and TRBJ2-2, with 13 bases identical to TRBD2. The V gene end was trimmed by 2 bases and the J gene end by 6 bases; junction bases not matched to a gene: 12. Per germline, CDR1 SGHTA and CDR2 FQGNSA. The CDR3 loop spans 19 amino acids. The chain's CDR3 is CASSLRGLAGSLTPGELFF. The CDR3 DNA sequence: TGTGCCAGCAGCTTAAGGGGACTAGCGGGGTCACTTACTCCCGGGGAGCTGTTTTTT.

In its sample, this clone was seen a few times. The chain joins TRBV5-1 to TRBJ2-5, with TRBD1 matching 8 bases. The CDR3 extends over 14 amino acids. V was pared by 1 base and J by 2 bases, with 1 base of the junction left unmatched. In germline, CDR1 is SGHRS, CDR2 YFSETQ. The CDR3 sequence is CASSLYRGQETQYF. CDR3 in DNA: TGCGCCAGCAGCTTGTACAGGGGGCAAGAGACCCAGTACTTC.